The 25 T cell receptor beta chains listed next were all sequenced from one sample in a study of shared clonotypes between healthy human individuals. Assay: immunoSEQ multiplex PCR; the TCRdb copy retains only in-frame clones and omits some. The repertoire includes about 2.4 million clones, roughly nine tenths of them detected once, and around 0.15% sits in the top ten. The source material was naive CD4+ T cells sorted from blood. Subset denoted: CD45RA+ positively selected. The source is a man aged 18 to 35 in good health.

Points on this clone: Other DNA sequences in the same sample also yield this CDR3. This chain joins TRBV5-1 and TRBJ2-7; D gene unclear. This CDR3 spans 13 amino acids. Trimming removed 0 bases at V and 0 bases at J, with 4 bases between. Looked up from germline, CDR1 is SGHRS and CDR2 is YFSETQ. DNA for the CDR3: TGCGCCAGCAGCTTGGCTCTCTCCTACGAGCAGTACTTC. This sequence encodes CASSLALSYEQYF.

The J gene is TRBJ2-3, the V gene TRBV5-1; 13 bases match TRBD2. The CDR3 is made up of 17 amino acids. CDR1 SGHRS and CDR2 YFSETQ come from the germline V gene. Trimming at V came to 4 bases and at J to 7 bases, leaving 12 bases not matched to a gene. CDR3 sequence reads: CASSNGRLAGGQHTQYF. For the CDR3, the DNA is TGCGCCAGCAGCAACGGAAGACTAGCGGGAGGACAACATACGCAGTATTTT.

The chain combines TRBV10-3 with TRBJ2-5, with 7 bases fitting TRBD2. V lost 3 bases and J lost 3; bases outside the gene matches: 7. This CDR3 comprises 15 residues. Germline V gene sequence: CDR1 ENHRY, CDR2 SYGVKD. The CDR3 here is CAISDRGGGKETQYF. Written as DNA, the CDR3 is TGTGCCATCAGTGACCGTGGGGGAGGGAAAGAGACCCAGTACTTC.

The gene calls are TRBV5-8 and TRBJ2-2; no reliable D call. The CDR3 loop spans 14 amino acids. Germline V CDR1 and CDR2: SGHTS, YDEGEE. Trimming took off 1 base at V and 0 bases at J, with 4 bases between the two ends. The CDR3 loop reads CASSLHPNTGELFF. The CDR3 bases are TGTGCCAGCAGCTTGCACCCGAACACCGGGGAGCTGTTTTTT. Full variable domain (outside the CDR3, taken from reference TRBV5-8 and TRBJ2-2): EAGVTQSPTHLIKTRGQQATLRCSPISGHTSVYWYQQALGLGLQFLLWYDEGEERNRGNFPPRFSGRQFPNYSSELNVNALELEDSALYLCASSLHPNTGELFFGEGSRLTVL.

In this sample, this clone turned up once. The rearrangement joins TRBV5-1 to TRBJ1-4, with 10 bases that match TRBD1. Germline values: CDR1 SGHRS, CDR2 YFSETQ. J was trimmed by 10 bases and V by 3 bases; bases with no gene match: 12. The CDR3 runs to 16 residues. The CDR3 sequence is CASSYTGTGDQGKLFF. CDR3 nucleotides: TGCGCCAGCAGCTATACCGGGACAGGGGATCAGGGAAAACTGTTTTTT.

V and J are TRBV5-1 and TRBJ2-3, with TRBD1 identical over 7 bases. The CDR3 spans 15 residues. Unmatched junction bases numbered 9, after V lost 8 bases and J lost 0 bases. Per the germline V gene, CDR1 is SGHRS and CDR2 is YFSETQ. CDR3 coding DNA: TGCGCCAGTAAAGGACAGGCCATTAGCACAGATACGCAGTATTTT. Protein product: CASKGQAISTDTQYF. Complete variable domain (other parts from reference TRBV5-1 and TRBJ2-3): KAGVTQTPRYLIKTRGQQVTLSCSPISGHRSVSWYQQTPGQGLQFLFEYFSETQRNKGNFPGRFSGRQFSNSRSEMNVSTLELGDSALYLCASKGQAISTDTQYFGPGTRLTVL.

Concerning this clone itself: The same CDR3 arises from other DNA sequences in this sample as well. The rearrangement links TRBV7-9 to TRBJ1-1; weak D call: TRBD1 (5 bases). The CDR3 consists of 14 residues. The ends were cut back, 2 bases at V and 1 base at J, with 8 bases in the middle. Germline assignment: CDR1 SEHNR and CDR2 FQNEAQ (reference sequence). The CDR3, as DNA: TGTGCCAGCAGCTTAAGTACAGGGAACACTGAAGCTTTCTTT. Translating gives CASSLSTGNTEAFF.

The sample holds one count of this clone. The chain is built from TRBV5-1 and TRBJ2-1; 7 bases align to TRBD1. V shed 2 bases, J shed 2 bases, and the junction held 1 base outside the gene matches. There are 14 residues in the CDR3. The germline gives CDR1 SGHRS, CDR2 YFSETQ. Here the CDR3 DNA reads TGCGCCAGCAGCTTTGACAGGGCCTACAATGAGCAGTTCTTC. Amino acids: CASSFDRAYNEQFF.

This clone has just one count. The V call is TRBV9, the J call TRBJ2-6, with 10 bases aligning to TRBD1. In germline, CDR1 is SGDLS, CDR2 YYNGEE. V gave up 3 bases and J gave up 0 bases; unmatched junction bases: 9. The CDR3 length is 19 residues. CDR3 protein: CASSGGFGTGVSGANVLTF. In DNA form, the CDR3 reads TGTGCCAGCAGCGGCGGTTTCGGGACAGGGGTCTCTGGGGCCAACGTCCTGACTTTC.

The chain carries TRBV14 and TRBJ2-4, with D perhaps matching TRBD2 (5 bases). This CDR3 has 12 amino acids. Trimming took 4 bases from V and 7 from J, leaving 8 bases between them. Germline CDR1 and CDR2: SGHDN and FVKESK. DNA of the CDR3: TGTGCCAGCAGCCCTGGCGGGAACATTCAGTACTTC. Translation gives CASSPGGNIQYF.

The V gene is TRBV27, the J gene TRBJ1-2; 7 bases align to TRBD1. The CDR3 totals 14 residues. V lost 2 bases and J lost 8; bases outside the gene matches: 8. Germline V gene data show CDR1 as MNHEY and CDR2 as SMNVEV (reference sequence). The CDR3 spells CASSLGTAILGYTF. In nucleotides, the CDR3 is TGTGCCAGCAGTTTAGGGACAGCAATATTGGGCTACACCTTC.

In its sample, this clone was seen a few times. The chain carries TRBV30 and TRBJ1-4; 9 bases are a match to TRBD1. The germline CDR1 and CDR2 sequences are GTSNPN and SVGIG (reference sequence). Trimming took 1 base from V and 5 from J; bases not matched to a gene: 8. CDR3 size: 16 residues. The CDR3 bases are TGTGCCTGGAGTGACCCGGGGACAGGGCGGAATGAAAAACTGTTTTTT. Translation: CAWSDPGTGRNEKLFF.

This clone was detected only once. The gene calls are TRBV10-1 and TRBJ2-5, with 8 bases fitting TRBD2. This CDR3 comprises 17 residues. Germline V gives CDR1 WNHNN, CDR2 SYGVQD (reference sequence). V was clipped by 3 bases and J by 0 bases; unmatched bases: 9. CDR3 DNA: TGCGCCAGCAGTGATTCCCCCCAGCGGGGGAACCAAGAGACCCAGTACTTC. It encodes CASSDSPQRGNQETQYF.

The chain has TRBV4-1 and TRBJ2-1; D is tentatively TRBD1 or TRBD2 (5 bases each). The CDR3 extends over 17 amino acids. Germline CDR1 MGHRA, CDR2 YSYEKL. The V and J ends lost 0 bases and 5 bases respectively, with 17 bases between them. The CDR3 loop reads CASSQDQGGTWNNEQFF. CDR3 nucleotides: TGCGCCAGCAGCCAAGATCAGGGTGGGACCTGGAACAATGAGCAGTTCTTC.

The chain couples TRBV6-6 to TRBJ2-3; D gene unclear. The CDR3 covers 12 residues. V lost 6 bases, J lost 4 bases, and 8 bases lay in between. The germline V gene encodes CDR1 MNHNY and CDR2 SVGAGI (reference sequence). The CDR3 reads CASSLAADTQYF. In nucleotides, the CDR3 is TGTGCCAGCAGCCTTGCAGCAGATACGCAGTATTTT.

Concerning this clone itself: Other nucleotide sequences in the sample specify the same CDR3. The genes are TRBV5-4 and TRBJ1-5; D remains ambiguous. Per the germline V gene, CDR1 is SGHNT and CDR2 is YYREEE (reference sequence). Trimming shortened V by 0 bases and J by 1 base, and 5 bases separated the two germline ends. The CDR3 has 14 amino acids. The CDR3 sequence is CASSLDSSNQPQHF. The CDR3 DNA reads TGTGCCAGCAGCTTGGATAGCAGCAATCAGCCCCAGCATTTT.

CDR3 loop: CASIIELSYGYTF. The CDR3 nucleotides are TGTGCCAGCATTATCGAACTATCCTATGGCTACACCTTC. The chain uses TRBV2 and TRBJ1-2, with unresolved D. V shed 7 bases and J shed 4 bases, with 13 bases lying between them. Germline lookup yields CDR1 SNHLY and CDR2 FYNNEI. This CDR3 is built from 13 residues.

The rearrangement links TRBV5-4 to TRBJ2-7; TRBD1 agrees at 8 bases. V lost 2 bases to trimming and J lost 4 bases; unmatched junction nucleotides: 5. Germline lookup yields CDR1 SGHNT and CDR2 YYREEE (reference sequence). The CDR3 has 14 residues. The CDR3 DNA follows: TGTGCCAGCAGCTTAGGCAGGGGGCAGTACGAGCAGTACTTC. This translates into CASSLGRGQYEQYF. The complete variable domain, with remaining parts taken from reference TRBV5-4 and TRBJ2-7, reads ETGVTQSPTHLIKTRGQQVTLRCSSQSGHNTVSWYQQALGQGPQFIFQYYREEENGRGNFPPRFSGLQFPNYSSELNVNALELDDSALYLCASSLGRGQYEQYFGPGTRLTVT.

This clone was counted between two and nine times. This chain joins TRBV7-8 and TRBJ1-2; tentative D call: TRBD1 (5 bases). The CDR3 totals 13 residues. V was pared by 2 bases and J by 8 bases, with 12 bases between. Germline V gives CDR1 SGHVS, CDR2 FQNEAQ. The chain's CDR3 is CASSLLQGAGYTF. CDR3 coding DNA: TGTGCCAGCAGCTTACTTCAGGGCGCCGGCTACACCTTC.

The CDR3 DNA is TGTGCCTGGAGTGGGCAGGGGAAATACAATCAGCCCCAGCATTTT. It encodes CAWSGQGKYNQPQHF. This chain links TRBV30 with TRBJ1-5; possible D gene TRBD1, 6 bases. Deletions cut 1 base from V and 3 bases from J, with 13 bases between. The CDR3 extends over 15 amino acids. Germline CDR1 and CDR2: GTSNPN and SVGIG (reference sequence).

In this sample, this clone turned up a few times. The V gene is TRBV6-1, the J gene TRBJ2-3; unclear D gene. Germline assignment: CDR1 MNHNS and CDR2 SASEGT. The CDR3 consists of 14 residues. Trimming stripped 1 base from V and 2 bases from J, with 7 bases between. The CDR3 spells CASSEGSITDTQYF. The CDR3 DNA reads as TGTGCCAGCAGTGAAGGGTCTATCACAGATACGCAGTATTTT.

A few counts support this clone. DNA for the CDR3: TGTGCCAGCAGCCTACAACCCGTGGCCGGGGAGCTGTTTTTT. Its protein product is CASSLQPVAGELFF. The chain couples TRBV14 to TRBJ2-2, with D hard to call. CDR3 length equals 14 residues. The germline CDR1 and CDR2 sequences are SGHDN and FVKESK. V was cut by 4 bases and J by 6 bases, with 12 bases left in between.

To note about this clone: The identical CDR3 is also encoded by other nucleotide sequences in the sample. V is TRBV28 and J is TRBJ2-7; D is unclear. This CDR3 has 12 amino acids. Germline V CDR1 and CDR2: MDHEN, SYDVKM. Deletions cut 4 bases from V and 0 bases from J, with 4 bases between. CDR3 protein: CASSSSSYEQYF. CDR3 nucleotide sequence: TGTGCCAGCAGTTCCAGCTCCTACGAGCAGTACTTC.

This chain uses TRBV5-6 with TRBJ2-3; no clear D. Trimming cost V 0 bases and J 4 bases, with 9 bases left between them. This CDR3 has 14 residues. Germline loops: CDR1 SGHDT, CDR2 YYEEEE. CDR3 amino acids: CASSLGPGPDTQYF. Here the CDR3 DNA reads TGTGCCAGCAGCTTGGGCCCGGGCCCAGATACGCAGTATTTT.

The chain carries TRBV14 and TRBJ2-7; 8 nucleotides agree with TRBD1. Germline V CDR1 and CDR2: SGHDN, FVKESK. CDR3 size: 14 residues. Germline trimming cut 6 bases from V and 7 bases from J; bases unmatched to any gene: 11. Here the CDR3 reads CASRPGTGLTEQYF. In DNA, the CDR3 is TGTGCCAGCAGACCCGGGACAGGCCTAACGGAGCAGTACTTC.